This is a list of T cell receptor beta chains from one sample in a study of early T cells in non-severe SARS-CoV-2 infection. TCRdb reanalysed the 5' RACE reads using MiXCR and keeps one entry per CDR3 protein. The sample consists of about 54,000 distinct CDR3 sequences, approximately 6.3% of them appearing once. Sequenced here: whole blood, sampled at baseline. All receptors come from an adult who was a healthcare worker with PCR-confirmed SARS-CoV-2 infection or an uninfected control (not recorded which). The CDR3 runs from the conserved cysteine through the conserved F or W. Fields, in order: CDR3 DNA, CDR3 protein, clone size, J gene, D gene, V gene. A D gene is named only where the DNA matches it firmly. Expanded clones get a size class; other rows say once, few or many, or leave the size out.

TGCAGTGCTCTTTACGCATGGGCGAACACTGAAGCTTTCTTT CSALYAWANTEAFF few TRBJ1-1 - TRBV20-1
TGTGCCAGCAGCTTGGTGGGACTAGGGTTCGAGGTCGAGCAGTACTTC CASSLVGLGFEVEQYF many TRBJ2-7 TRBD2 TRBV5-8
TGTGCCAGCAGCTTTGGACGGGGAAACACTGAAGCTTTCTTT CASSFGRGNTEAFF few TRBJ1-1 - TRBV5-6
TGCAGGCCGCACGGGACTTACCAGTTCTTC CRPHGTYQFF - TRBJ2-1 - TRBV29-1
TGTGCCAGCATCAGCCGGGAGAACACTGAAGCTTTCTTT CASISRENTEAFF few TRBJ1-1 - TRBV7-9
TGCAGCGTCGCACAGGGGGCGTATAAAGATACGCAGTATTTT CSVAQGAYKDTQYF many TRBJ2-3 TRBD1 TRBV29-1
TGTGCCAGCAGTTTACGGGAGTTGGATACGCAGTATTTT CASSLRELDTQYF - TRBJ2-3 - TRBV27
TGTGCCTGGGGACTAGCTGCCCCCAATGAGCAGTTCTTC CAWGLAAPNEQFF - TRBJ2-1 TRBD2 TRBV30
TGTGCCACCTCGGACGGGGACACTGAAGCTTTCTTT CATSDGDTEAFF few TRBJ1-1 - TRBV19
TGTGCCAGCAGTTCGACATGGGCAGATACGCAGTATTTT CASSSTWADTQYF few TRBJ2-3 - TRBV27
TGTGCCAGCAGCCAAGACTCCCAGGGGCAGATATATGGCTACACCTTC CASSQDSQGQIYGYTF - TRBJ1-2 - TRBV4-2
TGCGCCAGCAGCCAAGAGAAGGTGGCAGGAACGGCCAAAAACATTCAGTACTTC CASSQEKVAGTAKNIQYF few TRBJ2-4 - TRBV4-1
TGTGCCAGCAGCGTAGTGGCCGCTTTAACTAGCACAGATACGCAGTATTTT CASSVVAALTSTDTQYF many TRBJ2-3 - TRBV9
TGTGCCAGCAGTTTAATTTATGGGAAGCGGCCCCAGCATTTT CASSLIYGKRPQHF few TRBJ1-5 - TRBV28
TGTGCCAGCAAAGTCGGATACACTGAAGCTTTCTTT CASKVGYTEAFF many TRBJ1-1 - TRBV5-5
TGCAGCGTCGCCCCCCAGGTTTCTGGAAACACCATATATTTT CSVAPQVSGNTIYF many TRBJ1-3 - TRBV29-1
TGTGCCATCAGTCCAGGGGGCGGGGGAGCCAAAAACATTCAGTACTTC CAISPGGGGAKNIQYF many TRBJ2-4 - TRBV28
TGTGCCAGCAGTTCCCCGGACAGGGTATACACTGAAGCTTTCTTT CASSSPDRVYTEAFF many TRBJ1-1 TRBD1 TRBV12-3/TRBV12-4
TGTGCCAGCAGCCCCGGGATCACAGATACGCAGTATTTT CASSPGITDTQYF many TRBJ2-3 - TRBV7-2
TGTGCCAGCAGCGTATTTGGAGGTAACTATGGCTACACCTTC CASSVFGGNYGYTF - TRBJ1-2 - TRBV9
TGTGCCAGCTCACTTCGGGGGGGGACCCCCGGGAATGAGCAGTTCTTC CASSLRGGTPGNEQFF few TRBJ2-1 TRBD2 TRBV18
TGCAGTGCTAGAGATCCGGACAGCTCCTACGAGCAGTACTTC CSARDPDSSYEQYF few TRBJ2-7 - TRBV20-1
TGTGCCAGTAGTATCAGGGTCCTCTCTAATGAAAAACTGTTTTTT CASSIRVLSNEKLFF few TRBJ1-4 - TRBV19
TGTGCCACCAGTGATCCGAGTCGGTCGGGACAGTACTTC CATSDPSRSGQYF many TRBJ2-5 - TRBV24-1
TGTGCTAGTGCCGCCGCCGACTTTTCTCAAGGAGGCACTGAAGCTTTCTTT CASAAADFSQGGTEAFF many TRBJ1-1 - TRBV12-5
TGTGCCAGTAGTATAGATCTTGGGAGGGCTACTGCAGATACGCAGTATTTT CASSIDLGRATADTQYF few TRBJ2-3 TRBD2 TRBV19
TGTGCCAGCAGCCAAGCCCAAACTAGCGGGGGGACAGAGACCCAGTACTTC CASSQAQTSGGTETQYF - TRBJ2-5 TRBD2 TRBV4-2
TGTGCCAGCAGTCACAGGTTCTCGGGAGGAGGCTACACCTTC CASSHRFSGGGYTF many TRBJ1-2 - TRBV12-3/TRBV12-4
TGTGCCAGCAGCTATGACAAGAGCTCCTACAATGAGCAGTTCTTC CASSYDKSSYNEQFF few TRBJ2-1 - TRBV7-9
TGCAGTGCTAGTGTCCCTTCGGTGGGTGAGCAGTTCTTC CSASVPSVGEQFF many TRBJ2-1 - TRBV20-1
TGTGCCAGCAGCTTAGCGGGCAGCTCCTACGAGCAGTACTTC CASSLAGSSYEQYF many TRBJ2-7 - TRBV7-2
TGTGCCAGTAGTCCAGGGGGCAGATTTTCAGAAATCTCCTACGAGCAGTACTTC CASSPGGRFSEISYEQYF - TRBJ2-7 TRBD1 TRBV19
TGCGCCACTCGCAGGGGTACGGCCACCGGGGAGCTGTTTTTT CATRRGTATGELFF - TRBJ2-2 - TRBV10-1
TGTGCCAGCAGCGGACTAGCGGGGGGACACGGCGGGGAGCTGTTTTTT CASSGLAGGHGGELFF many TRBJ2-2 TRBD2 TRBV7-2
TGTGCCAGCTCACCGGACAGGGAATTGTATAGCAATCAGCCCCAGCATTTT CASSPDRELYSNQPQHF many TRBJ1-5 TRBD1 TRBV18
TGTGCCAGCAGCCCCGTGTTAGGGGGCAAGCAGTATTTT CASSPVLGGKQYF many TRBJ2-3 TRBD1 TRBV6-2/TRBV6-3
TGTGCCACCAGCAGAGATCTTTTTACGAATACAGATACGCAGTATTTT CATSRDLFTNTDTQYF - TRBJ2-3 - TRBV15
TGCAGTGCCCGCAGGGACTTTTATGGCTACACCTTC CSARRDFYGYTF few TRBJ1-2 - TRBV20-1
TGTGCCAGCAGCTCTAGGACAGGGTGGAACACAGATACGCAGTATTTT CASSSRTGWNTDTQYF - TRBJ2-3 TRBD1 TRBV7-8
TGTGCCAGCACCGTAACGGGGGTTCGGGAAGAGACCCAGTACTTC CASTVTGVREETQYF few TRBJ2-5 - TRBV7-2
TGCAGTGCTAGATGGGGCAGGGGGACTGGAAACACCATATATTTT CSARWGRGTGNTIYF few TRBJ1-3 TRBD1 TRBV20-1
TGTGCCAGTAGACAGCGGGGGGGCCGTAATGAGCAGTTCTTC CASRQRGGRNEQFF - TRBJ2-1 TRBD2 TRBV19
TGTGCCAGCAGCTTAAACCCCTCTAACTATGGCTACACCTTC CASSLNPSNYGYTF few TRBJ1-2 - TRBV11-2
TGTGCCAGCAGCAGACAGGCCAATTCACCCCTCCACTTT CASSRQANSPLHF many TRBJ1-6 - TRBV6-6
TGCGCCAGCAGCTCCTCCCAGACAGGTTACACTGAAGCTTTCTTT CASSSSQTGYTEAFF many TRBJ1-1 - TRBV5-1
TGTGCCAGCAGTTTACTAGCGGGGGGCACAGATACGCAGTATTTT CASSLLAGGTDTQYF few TRBJ2-3 TRBD2 TRBV6-5
TGTGCCATCAGTGAGTCGGGAGAAATCGAAGCTTTCTTT CAISESGEIEAFF - TRBJ1-1 - TRBV10-3
TGCAGTGCTAGGGGCCGGGAGAGACTAGCCAAAAACATTCAGTACTTC CSARGRERLAKNIQYF many TRBJ2-4 - TRBV20-1